This T cell receptor beta chain was captured by sequencing in a study of CD8+CD57+ T cells in acquired aplastic anemia. Study as a whole: Sorting CD4+ and CD8+ cells gave DNA averaging around 3 ug. Healthy donor sequencing depth: around 9.9 million CD4+, some 12 million CD8+ reads.

Study results and limitations: With respect to CD8+ Simpson's diversity, patients and controls did not differ significantly. Approximately 30 was the count of CD8+ CDR3 sequences that patients shared with controls.

After removal of 2 bases from V and 2 bases from J, the junction contained 6 bases not matched to a gene. The CDR3 loop spans 15 amino acids. Looked up from germline, CDR1 is LGHDT and CDR2 is YNNKEL (reference sequence). This clonotype has more than one count but fewer than ten. Its antigen is still unknown. Investigators profiled TCR beta VDJ and CDR3 from genomic DNA template. TCRdb used MiXCR to reprocess the reads, holding one entry per CDR3 protein. This sample has 200,000 to 250,000 distinct CDR3 sequences, with approximately 35% found just once. V gene TRBV3-1 combines with J gene TRBJ2-7; 7 bases fit TRBD2. This TCR came from a human donor in good health, serving as a control. Sequencing was performed on sorted CD4+, CD8+, or CD8+CD57+ T cells (not recorded which) from PBMCs. CDR3 DNA: TGTGCCAGCAGCCAAAGGGCTAGCGGAACCTACGAGCAGTACTTC. This gives the protein CASSQRASGTYEQYF.